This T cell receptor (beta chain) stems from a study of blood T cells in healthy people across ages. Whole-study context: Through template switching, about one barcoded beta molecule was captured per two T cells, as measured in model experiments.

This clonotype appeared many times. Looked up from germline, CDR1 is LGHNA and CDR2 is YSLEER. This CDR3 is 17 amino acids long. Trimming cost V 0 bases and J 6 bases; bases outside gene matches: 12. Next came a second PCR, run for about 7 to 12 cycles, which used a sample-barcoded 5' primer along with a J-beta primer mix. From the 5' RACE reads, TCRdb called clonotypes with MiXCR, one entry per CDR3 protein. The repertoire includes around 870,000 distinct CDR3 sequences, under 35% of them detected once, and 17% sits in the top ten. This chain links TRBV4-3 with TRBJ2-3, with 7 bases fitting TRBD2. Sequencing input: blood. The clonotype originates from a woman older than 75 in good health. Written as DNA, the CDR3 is TGCGCCAGCAGCCAAGACAGCATTGGCGGGGGTACGGATACGCAGTATTTT. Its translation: CASSQDSIGGGTDTQYF.